Listed here is a single TCR beta chain. Followed over time, Seattle patients had been enrolled while infection was active. V was shortened by 5 bases and J by 6 bases, with 13 bases between the two germline ends. The CDR3 spans 14 residues. CDR1 is SGHNT, CDR2 YENEEA, per germline. These data originate in a study of blood T cell repertoires in COVID-19. Study information: The United States, Italy and Spain were the sources of the acute and convalescent COVID-19 samples.

Per the original data handling: Amplification from reference gene primers served as the basis for estimated nucleated cell counts. The table came from immunoSEQ multiplex PCR; TCRdb's copy has only in-frame clones and leaves some out. V and J calls and clone size are given by that table; D and trimming were obtained from the DNA. The table includes under 400,000 clones, approximately 87% detected once. The chain is built from TRBV11-3 and TRBJ2-2; D is perhaps TRBD1 (5 bases). Material for sequencing was peripheral blood. This clonotype was sampled from a woman in her 30s with COVID-19, enrolled during active disease. Written as DNA, the CDR3 is TGTGCCAGCAGCACCAACAGGTTATCCGGGGAGCTGTTTTTT. Its translation: CASSTNRLSGELFF.